One and the same sample provided the 11 T cell receptor beta chains below, sequenced in a study of CD8 T cells in Susac syndrome. The authors reverse transcribed roughly 0.45 to 1 ug RNA with random hexamers. TCRdb reanalysed the immunoSEQ multiplex PCR reads using MiXCR and keeps one entry per CDR3 protein. The table lists a few hundred thousand distinct CDR3 sequences, roughly 94% of them singletons. Source material: CD4+ T cells from PBMCs. Receptors originate from a human donor with multiple sclerosis.

In DNA form, the CDR3 reads TGCAGTGTTATCCGGCCCGCAGATACGCAGTATTTT. This translates into CSVIRPADTQYF. The chain is built from TRBV20-1 and TRBJ2-3; D not certain. Looked up from germline, CDR1 is DFQATT and CDR2 is SNEGSKA (reference sequence). The CDR3 runs 12 residues. Trimming took off 7 bases at V and 4 bases at J, with 12 bases between the two ends.

The chain links TRBV29-1 to TRBJ1-1, with D unresolved. CDR3 length: 13 residues. Germline CDR1 and CDR2: SQVTM and ANQGSEA. Trimming left V 5 bases short and J 1 base short, with 11 bases between. The CDR3 loop reads CSVRGPGNTEAFF. The CDR3 DNA reads as TGCAGCGTTAGAGGTCCAGGGAACACTGAAGCTTTCTTT.

V gene TRBV6-5 combines with J gene TRBJ1-2; D possibly corresponds to TRBD1 (6 bases). Between the trimmed V and J ends, which lost 8 bases and 8 bases, there was a span of 15 bases. The CDR3 is made up of 12 amino acids. Looked up from germline, CDR1 is MNHEY and CDR2 is SVGAGI. The CDR3 sequence is CASGSTGSGYTF. The CDR3 bases are TGTGCCAGCGGATCAACAGGGTCAGGCTACACCTTC.

This chain joins TRBV7-2 and TRBJ1-1; D is undetermined. Trimming shortened V by 1 base and J by 1 base, and 10 bases separated the two germline ends. There are 15 residues in the CDR3. Germline values: CDR1 SGHTA, CDR2 FQGNSA. The CDR3 DNA follows: TGTGCCAGCAGCTTAGTTTCCGACGGGAACACTGAAGCTTTCTTT. Its translation: CASSLVSDGNTEAFF.

The chain recombines TRBV7-2 with TRBJ2-7; D may be TRBD1 (6 bases). Trimming took off 8 bases at V and 2 bases at J, with 13 bases between the two ends. Germline V gene data show CDR1 as SGHTA and CDR2 as FQGNSA. The CDR3 totals 13 residues. The CDR3 sequence: CASGKQGAYEQYF. CDR3 sequence (DNA): TGTGCCAGCGGTAAACAGGGCGCCTACGAGCAGTACTTC.

The rearrangement uses TRBV3-1 and TRBJ2-6; maybe TRBD1 (5 bases). The V end was cut by 4 bases, the J end by 4 bases, with 17 bases between. Germline CDR1 LGHDT, CDR2 YNNKEL (reference sequence). The CDR3 runs 17 residues. The CDR3 region is CASSPQGSQRGANVLTF. Written as DNA, the CDR3 is TGTGCCAGCAGCCCCCAGGGCAGCCAGCGAGGGGCCAACGTCCTGACTTTC.

V and J are TRBV6-1 and TRBJ2-7; 8 bases are a match to TRBD1. The germline CDR1 and CDR2 sequences are MNHNS and SASEGT. The CDR3 extends over 12 amino acids. J gave up 5 bases and V 9 bases, and 6 bases lay outside the gene matches. Here the CDR3 reads CASLRGHNEQYF. CDR3 coding DNA: TGTGCCAGTCTCAGGGGGCACAACGAGCAGTACTTC.

V and J are TRBV5-4 and TRBJ1-1; TRBD1 matches at 9 bases. CDR1 and CDR2 from the germline V gene are SGHNT and YYREEE (reference sequence). The CDR3 is 12 residues long. V shed 4 bases, J shed 7 bases, and the junction held 2 bases outside the gene matches. The DNA of the CDR3 is TGTGCCAGCAGCGGACAGGGGAGTGAAGCTTTCTTT. Translating gives CASSGQGSEAFF.

This clonotype occurred a few times. The V and J genes are TRBV29-1 and TRBJ1-1; maybe TRBD1 (6 bases). Germline-derived CDR1 and CDR2 are SQVTM and ANQGSEA. The V end lost 2 bases, the J end lost 2 bases, and 9 bases lay between the germline ends. The CDR3 is 13 amino acids. CDR3: CSVEKGGNTEAFF. CDR3 coding DNA: TGCAGCGTTGAAAAGGGGGGTAACACTGAAGCTTTCTTT.

This rearrangement joins TRBV7-2 to TRBJ2-5; D might be TRBD1 or TRBD2, each matching 5 bases. The CDR3 extends over 15 amino acids. Trimming stripped 2 bases from V and 4 bases from J, with 14 bases between. Germline CDR1 is SGHTA and CDR2 is FQGNSA. The CDR3 is CASSLLGDRGETQYF. The CDR3 DNA reads TGTGCCAGCAGCTTACTGGGGGACCGGGGAGAGACCCAGTACTTC.

The gene calls are TRBV19 and TRBJ1-1; a weak D match, TRBD1 (5 bases). The CDR3 is 14 amino acids. Trimming took 7 bases from V and 1 from J, leaving 13 bases between them. In germline, CDR1 is LNHDA, CDR2 SQIVND (reference sequence). The CDR3 sequence is CASTSGNANTEAFF. In nucleotides, the CDR3 is TGTGCCAGTACCTCAGGGAATGCGAACACTGAAGCTTTCTTT. Looking up the rest from reference TRBV19 and TRBJ1-1 gives the full variable domain: DGGITQSPKYLFRKEGQNVTLSCEQNLNHDAMYWYRQDPGQGLRLIYYSQIVNDFQKGDIAEGYSVSREKKESFPLTVTSAQKNPTAFYLCASTSGNANTEAFFGQGTRLTVV.